A selection of T cell receptor beta chains follows, all from one sample in a study of lymphopenia after photon versus proton radiotherapy. Assay used: immunoSEQ multiplex PCR; TCRdb lists only in-frame clones, some missing. The top ten hold less than 2.5% of the sample, which has 50,000 to 75,000 clones, around 88% seen once. The sequenced sample was peripheral blood, obtained from a patient treated with photon-based radiotherapy. These receptors were obtained from a man between 40 and 49 years old with gastric cancer. Each CDR3 is given with its conserved first and last residue. The D gene is left open where the match is weak. Clone size appears in some rows only: once, few, many, or a class for an expanded clone.

clone_size	v_call	d_call	j_call	cdr3_aa	cdr3_nt
NA	TRBV4-2	NA	TRBJ1-4	CASSQDGRGEKLFF	TGTGCCAGCAGCCAAGACGGGAGGGGGGAAAAACTGTTTTTT
NA	TRBV11-2	TRBD2	TRBJ2-7	CASSPGFKTSGGALYEQYF	TGTGCCAGCAGCCCAGGTTTCAAGACTAGCGGGGGGGCCCTATACGAGCAGTACTTC
NA	TRBV2	NA	TRBJ1-1	CASSEADSYTEAFF	TGTGCCAGCAGTGAGGCGGACAGTTACACTGAAGCTTTCTTT
NA	TRBV27	NA	TRBJ1-3	CASSLGGVSGNTIYF	TGTGCCAGCAGTTTAGGAGGGGTCTCTGGAAACACCATATATTTT
NA	TRBV6-5	TRBD1	TRBJ1-5	CASSFRQGGTNQPQHF	TGTGCCAGCAGTTTCCGACAGGGAGGTACCAATCAGCCCCAGCATTTT
NA	TRBV4-3	NA	TRBJ2-1	CASSQDRRAWSYNEQFF	TGCGCCAGCAGCCAAGACCGCAGGGCATGGTCCTACAATGAGCAGTTCTTC
NA	TRBV7-2	TRBD1	TRBJ2-1	CASSSPGQHNEQFF	TGTGCCAGCAGCTCGCCGGGACAGCACAATGAGCAGTTCTTC
NA	TRBV6-1	NA	TRBJ2-1	CASIRVSYNEQFF	TGTGCCAGCATCCGAGTGTCCTACAATGAGCAGTTCTTC
NA	TRBV12-5	TRBD1	TRBJ2-7	CASGLGTDTEQYF	TGTGCTAGTGGTCTCGGGACAGACACCGAGCAGTACTTC
NA	TRBV18	NA	TRBJ2-2	CASSPDTGELFF	TGTGCCAGCTCACCTGACACCGGGGAGCTGTTTTTT
NA	TRBV6-1	NA	TRBJ2-2	CASSGFIVVLTGELFF	TGTGCCAGCAGTGGATTTATTGTAGTTCTCACCGGGGAGCTGTTTTTT
NA	TRBV21-1	NA	TRBJ2-5	CASSKGGLAGEETQYF	TGTGCCAGCAGCAAAGGGGGACTAGCGGGGGAAGAGACCCAGTACTTC
NA	TRBV5-1	NA	TRBJ2-5	CASSLVAAEETQYF	TGCGCCAGCAGCTTGGTGGCAGCTGAAGAGACCCAGTACTTC
NA	TRBV30	NA	TRBJ2-5	CAWSSPPRSQETQYF	TGTGCCTGGAGTAGCCCCCCCAGGTCCCAAGAGACCCAGTACTTC
few	TRBV5-6	NA	TRBJ2-1	CASSADGGVYSRHGFF	TGTGCCAGCAGCGCCGACGGAGGGGTCTACTCTCGCCACGGGTTCTTC
NA	TRBV7-6	NA	TRBJ1-3	CASSLARGNTIYF	TGTGCCAGCAGCTTAGCTCGCGGAAACACCATATATTTT
NA	TRBV23-1	NA	TRBJ1-5	CASSQAFRTVSNQPQHF	TGCGCCAGCAGTCAAGCCTTTCGGACAGTCAGCAATCAGCCCCAGCATTTT
NA	TRBV5-1	TRBD2	TRBJ2-7	CASSSGDYSDEQYF	TGCGCCAGCAGCTCGGGGGACTACTCTGACGAGCAGTACTTC
NA	TRBV2	TRBD1	TRBJ1-6	CASTPDRGNSPLHF	TGTGCCAGCACCCCCGACAGGGGTAATTCACCCCTCCACTTT
NA	TRBV7-8	TRBD1	TRBJ1-2	CASSPNPGQLYGYTF	TGTGCCAGCAGCCCAAACCCGGGACAGCTCTATGGCTACACCTTC
NA	TRBV23-1	NA	TRBJ1-1	CASSQSMGRENTEAFF	TGCGCCAGCAGTCAATCGATGGGGAGGGAGAACACTGAAGCTTTCTTT
NA	TRBV14	NA	TRBJ1-2	CASSQTVNYGYTF	TGTGCCAGCAGCCAGACAGTAAACTATGGCTACACCTTC
NA	TRBV11-3	NA	TRBJ2-1	CASSSPSYYNEQFF	TGTGCCAGCAGCTCCCCTAGCTATTACAATGAGCAGTTCTTC
NA	TRBV19	TRBD1	TRBJ1-6	CASSIDPGRQGEPNSPLHF	TGTGCCAGTAGTATAGATCCCGGCCGACAGGGGGAACCTAATTCACCCCTCCACTTT
once	TRBV5-4	NA	TRBJ1-1	CASSLVGVGDTEAFF	TGTGCCAGCAGCTTGGTTGGGGTGGGGGACACTGAAGCTTTCTTT
NA	TRBV5-4	TRBD1	TRBJ1-2	CASSFNRGRLDGYTF	TGTGCCAGCAGCTTCAACAGGGGGCGCCTCGATGGCTACACCTTC
NA	TRBV29-1	NA	TRBJ2-1	CSVEDRDRNNEQFF	TGCAGCGTTGAAGATCGGGATAGAAACAATGAGCAGTTCTTC
NA	TRBV25-1	TRBD1	TRBJ2-3	CASRQGARGTDTQYF	TGTGCCAGCCGACAGGGGGCGAGAGGCACAGATACGCAGTATTTT
NA	TRBV19	NA	TRBJ1-4	CASSMGAATNEKLFF	TGTGCCAGTAGTATGGGGGCGGCAACTAATGAAAAACTGTTTTTT
NA	TRBV19	NA	TRBJ1-2	CASADARRQTTNYGYTF	TGTGCCAGCGCTGACGCCCGACGACAAACAACTAACTATGGCTACACCTTC
NA	TRBV6-5	NA	TRBJ1-5	CASSPTGQNQPQHF	TGTGCCAGCAGTCCGACAGGTCAGAATCAGCCCCAGCATTTT
few	TRBV18	TRBD1	TRBJ1-5	CASSREGQGLGGDQPQHF	TGTGCCAGCTCACGCGAGGGACAGGGGTTGGGGGGCGATCAGCCCCAGCATTTT
NA	TRBV5-4	NA	TRBJ1-1	CASSPRGGDTEAFF	TGTGCCAGCAGCCCCCGAGGTGGGGACACTGAAGCTTTCTTT
NA	TRBV6-4	TRBD1	TRBJ1-2	CASSDSTGSYGYTF	TGTGCCAGCAGTGACTCGACAGGGAGCTATGGCTACACCTTC
NA	TRBV5-1	NA	TRBJ1-1	CASSLAQEPGEAFF	TGCGCCAGCAGCTTGGCGCAGGAGCCGGGTGAAGCTTTCTTT
NA	TRBV5-4	TRBD1	TRBJ1-3	CASSSGTGFGNTIYF	TGTGCCAGCAGCTCCGGGACAGGGTTCGGAAACACCATATATTTT
once	TRBV9	NA	TRBJ1-6	CASSVGGERSSPLHF	TGTGCCAGCAGCGTAGGAGGGGAGAGAAGTTCACCCCTCCACTTT
NA	TRBV30	NA	TRBJ1-1	CAWSRRTEAFF	TGTGCCTGGAGTCGGAGGACTGAAGCTTTCTTT
NA	TRBV7-2	TRBD1	TRBJ1-2	CASSLGQRANYGYTF	TGTGCCAGCAGCTTGGGACAGCGGGCGAACTATGGCTACACCTTC
once	TRBV7-3	NA	TRBJ2-3	CASSPWPGDTQYF	TGTGCCAGCAGCCCATGGCCCGGAGATACGCAGTATTTT
NA	TRBV9	NA	TRBJ1-2	CASSVGQSDGYTF	TGTGCCAGCAGCGTGGGCCAGTCGGATGGCTACACCTTC